These T cell receptor beta chains were read from a single sample in a study of blood T cells in healthy people across ages. MiXCR, run by TCRdb on the 5' RACE reads, gives a single entry per CDR3 protein. The sample lists some 1.5 million distinct CDR3 sequences, roughly two fifths seen once, with approximately 4.1% in the top ten. Source material: blood. The receptors here all came from a young woman in good health. Both conserved end residues are part of each CDR3. A D gene is named only where the DNA matches it firmly. A clone size is listed for some rows: how often the clone was seen (once, few, many), or a class if it is expanded.

-	TRBV20-1	TRBJ2-7	-	TGCAGTGCTAGAGACCCGACAGCCCTTCCTTACGAGCAGTACTTC	CSARDPTALPYEQYF
TRBD1	TRBV10-3	TRBJ1-2	-	TGTGCCATCAGTGAGGCGGTAACAGGGGGCTCTGGCTACACCTTC	CAISEAVTGGSGYTF
-	TRBV20-1	TRBJ1-6	few	TGCAGTGCTAGTTACGCAGGGGAATCACCCCTCCACTTT	CSASYAGESPLHF
TRBD1	TRBV25-1	TRBJ2-3	-	TGTGCCAGCAGTGAATTGGGGACAGCTAGCACAGATACGCAGTATTTT	CASSELGTASTDTQYF
-	TRBV7-6	TRBJ1-2	-	TGTGCCAGCAGCTTAGGCCCGCAAGGGTTCCATGGCTACACCTTC	CASSLGPQGFHGYTF
TRBD2	TRBV6-2/TRBV6-3	TRBJ2-7	-	TGTGCCAGCAGTTACCGCTCTAGCGGGGGGGTCAATGAGCAGTACTTC	CASSYRSSGGVNEQYF
-	TRBV25-1	TRBJ1-2	few	TGTGCCAGCAGTGCCGAGAGGCCAGGGGAGGCCTATGGCTACACCTTC	CASSAERPGEAYGYTF
TRBD2	TRBV28	TRBJ2-1	-	TGTGCCAGCAGTTCTCCATGGGGACTAGCGGCCGACAATGAGCAGTTCTTC	CASSSPWGLAADNEQFF
-	TRBV7-2	TRBJ1-1	-	TGTGCCAGCAGCTTAGTTGGGGGGGAGAACACTGAAGCTTTCTTT	CASSLVGGENTEAFF
-	TRBV13	TRBJ2-3	-	TGTGCCAGCGGATGGACTGAGACATCAAGGGGTACAGATACGCAGTATTTT	CASGWTETSRGTDTQYF
TRBD1	TRBV5-1	TRBJ2-7	few	TGCGCCAGCAGCTGGTGGACAGGGACCTACGAGCAGTACTTC	CASSWWTGTYEQYF
-	TRBV2	TRBJ2-7	few	TGTGCCAGCAGCACCTTCGGGGACTACGAGCAGTACTTC	CASSTFGDYEQYF
TRBD1	TRBV12-3/TRBV12-4	TRBJ1-5	-	TGTGCCAGCAGGAAGGGACAGGGCAATCAGCCCCAGCATTTT	CASRKGQGNQPQHF
-	TRBV20-1	TRBJ2-6	-	TGCAGTGCTGGGGTATCGGGGGCCAACGTCCTGACTTTC	CSAGVSGANVLTF
TRBD1	TRBV15	TRBJ2-3	-	TGTGCCACCAGCACCCGACAGGGCGATGTCACAGATACGCAGTATTTT	CATSTRQGDVTDTQYF
-	TRBV24-1	TRBJ2-1	few	TGTGCCACCCGGTCCTCCGGGACGGGGTACAATGAGCAGTTCTTC	CATRSSGTGYNEQFF
-	TRBV20-1	TRBJ2-5	many	TGCAGTGCTAGAGTTCAAGGGACGGTGGGGGAGACCCAGTACTTC	CSARVQGTVGETQYF
TRBD2	TRBV20-1	TRBJ2-1	-	TGCAGTGCTAGAGATTACCTAGCGGGAGGGCCGGTAGTCAATGAGCAGTTCTTC	CSARDYLAGGPVVNEQFF
-	TRBV20-1	TRBJ2-1	few	TGCAGTGCTAGAGATTCCCGAGCCGGTGAGCAGTTCTTC	CSARDSRAGEQFF
-	TRBV27	TRBJ2-1	-	TGTGCCAGCAGTTTATCTGGGGAGGCTGCCTACAATGAGCAGTTCTTC	CASSLSGEAAYNEQFF
TRBD1	TRBV5-1	TRBJ2-3	-	TGCGCCAGCAGCTTGGAAGGGGGCGTCGAGGCAGATACGCAGTATTTT	CASSLEGGVEADTQYF
TRBD1	TRBV2	TRBJ2-1	few	TGTGCCAGCAGTGTCCAGGGGGCAAGGAATGAGCAGTTCTTC	CASSVQGARNEQFF
-	TRBV6-5	TRBJ1-5	-	TGTGCCAGCAGGCGTCTGGGCAATCAGCCCCAGCATTTT	CASRRLGNQPQHF
-	TRBV20-1	TRBJ2-7	-	TGCAGTGCTAGAGATCAAGGCACTAGATCATCGGGGACCCAGTCCTTC	CSARDQGTRSSGTQSF
TRBD2	TRBV2	TRBJ2-1	once	TGTGCCACAGGGACTAAACCGTACAATGGGCAGTTCTTC	CATGTKPYNGQFF
TRBD1	TRBV7-8	TRBJ2-5	once	TGTGCCAGCAGCTTAGATGGGGGTGCAGGGGGCTTTTGGACCCAGTACTTC	CASSLDGGAGGFWTQYF
-	TRBV12-3/TRBV12-4	TRBJ2-3	-	TGTGCCAGCAGTCTCGAAAATGGGCCAGATACGCAGTATTTT	CASSLENGPDTQYF
TRBD2	TRBV7-2	TRBJ2-5	-	TGTGCCAGCAGCTTAGGGCTAGCGGGAGGGCCGATGACCCAGTACTTC	CASSLGLAGGPMTQYF
-	TRBV10-3	TRBJ1-2	once	TGTGCCATCAGAGTAGACAGTAACTATGGCTACACCTTC	CAIRVDSNYGYTF
TRBD1	TRBV27	TRBJ2-7	-	TGTGCCAACAGTTGGACAGGGGGACCAGGATCCCTCACCTACGAGCAGTACTTC	CANSWTGGPGSLTYEQYF
-	TRBV20-1	TRBJ1-2	few	TGCAGTGCTACCCGTGGCAGGCCCACTAACTATGGCTACACCTTC	CSATRGRPTNYGYTF
-	TRBV7-2	TRBJ1-1	-	TGTGCCAGCAGCGACGGACGTTTCACTGAAGCTTTCTTT	CASSDGRFTEAFF
TRBD2	TRBV7-2	TRBJ2-7	-	TGTGCCAGCAGCTTAGTGTCTAGCGGATACAATGAGCAGTACTTC	CASSLVSSGYNEQYF
-	TRBV7-9	TRBJ2-7	-	TGTGCCAGCAGCTGGCCCCAACAGTCCTACGAGCAGTACTTC	CASSWPQQSYEQYF
TRBD1	TRBV7-2	TRBJ1-2	few	TGTGCCAGCAGCTTAGTAGGACAGGGTACTGGCTACACCTTC	CASSLVGQGTGYTF
-	TRBV29-1	TRBJ2-1	few	TGCAGCGTTTTAGGGGGACAAGCGGATGAGCAGTTCTTC	CSVLGGQADEQFF
-	TRBV6-2/TRBV6-3	TRBJ2-1	few	TGTGCCAGCAGTTACGGGTGGGGGGGCCGCAATGAGCAGTTCTTC	CASSYGWGGRNEQFF